Given below is one TCR beta chain in context. As yet, its antigen is unknown. This CDR3 has 16 residues. Trimming cost V 5 bases and J 1 base; bases outside gene matches: 8. CDR1 is MNHEY and CDR2 is SMNVEV in the germline V gene (reference sequence). Carrying unique molecular identifiers, the cDNA also gained a universal primer site through template switching. TCRdb redid the calling of the 5' RACE reads with MiXCR, one entry per CDR3 protein. The data show a few hundred thousand distinct CDR3 sequences, roughly a tenth seen once. This entry belongs to a study of identical twins. Study observations and caveats: Out-of-frame alpha sequences common to twins exhibited an excess of low generation probability. Models underpredicted monozygotic twin sharing of out-of-frame TCR alpha.

This sequence was found in a man in his fifties in good health. The rearrangement links TRBV27 to TRBJ2-3; 8 positions agree with TRBD1. The sample comprised memory T cells sorted from blood. CDR3 sequence (DNA): TGTGCCAGCAGTCCCACCAGGGGGCATGGCACAGATACGCAGTATTTT. Encoded protein: CASSPTRGHGTDTQYF.